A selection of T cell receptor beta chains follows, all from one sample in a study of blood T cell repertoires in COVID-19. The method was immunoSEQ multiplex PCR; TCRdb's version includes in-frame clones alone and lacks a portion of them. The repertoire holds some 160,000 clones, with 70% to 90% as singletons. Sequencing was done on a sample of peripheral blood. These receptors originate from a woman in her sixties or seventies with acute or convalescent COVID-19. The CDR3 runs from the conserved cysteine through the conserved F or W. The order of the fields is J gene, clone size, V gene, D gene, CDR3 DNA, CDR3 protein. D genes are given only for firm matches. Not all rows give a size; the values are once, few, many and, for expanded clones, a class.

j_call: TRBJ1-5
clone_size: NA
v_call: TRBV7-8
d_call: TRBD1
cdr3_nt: TGTGCCAGCAGCTTAGTAACAGGGGGCAATCAGCCCCAGCATTTT
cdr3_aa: CASSLVTGGNQPQHF

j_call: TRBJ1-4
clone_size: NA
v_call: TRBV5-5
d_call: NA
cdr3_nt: TGTGCCAGCAGCTGGGGGCAGGGGTTATCTAATGAAAAACTGTTTTTT
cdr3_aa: CASSWGQGLSNEKLFF

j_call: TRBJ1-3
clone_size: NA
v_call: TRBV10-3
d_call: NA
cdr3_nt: TGTGCCATCAGGGACCAGGGGATCTCTGGAAACACCATATATTTT
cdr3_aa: CAIRDQGISGNTIYF

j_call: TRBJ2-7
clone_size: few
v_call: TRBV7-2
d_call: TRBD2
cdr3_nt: TGTGCCAGCAGCGACACTAGCGGGGGCTACGAGCAGTACTTC
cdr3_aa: CASSDTSGGYEQYF

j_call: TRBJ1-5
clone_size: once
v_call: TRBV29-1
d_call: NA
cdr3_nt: TGCAGCGCCGGACAGAGTAGCAATCAGCCCCAGCATTTT
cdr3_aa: CSAGQSSNQPQHF

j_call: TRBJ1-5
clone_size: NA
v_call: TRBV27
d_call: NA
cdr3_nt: TGTGCCAGCAGTTTATCGTACAGTCATGGCAATCAGCCCCAGCATTTT
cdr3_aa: CASSLSYSHGNQPQHF

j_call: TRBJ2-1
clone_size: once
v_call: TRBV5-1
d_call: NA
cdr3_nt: TGCGCCAGCAGTTTTATTTCCGGGAACAATGAGCAGTTCTTC
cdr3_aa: CASSFISGNNEQFF

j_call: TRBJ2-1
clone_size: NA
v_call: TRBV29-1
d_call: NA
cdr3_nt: TGCAGCGTTGATAAGGCGGTCAATGAGCAGTTCTTC
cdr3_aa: CSVDKAVNEQFF

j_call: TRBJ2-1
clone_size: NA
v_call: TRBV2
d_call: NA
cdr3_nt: TGTGCCAGCAGTGAGAGCGGACCCCTCGGGGAGCAGTTCTTC
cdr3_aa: CASSESGPLGEQFF

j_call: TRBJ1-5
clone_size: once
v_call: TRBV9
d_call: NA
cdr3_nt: TGTGCCAGCAGCGTAGGTGGGTCGGAGCTAGAGCCCCAGCATTTT
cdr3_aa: CASSVGGSELEPQHF

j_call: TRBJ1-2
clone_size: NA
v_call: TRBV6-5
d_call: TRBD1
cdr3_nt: TGTGCCAGCAGTCGTGGACAGGGGGCCTTGGGCTACACCTTC
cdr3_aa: CASSRGQGALGYTF

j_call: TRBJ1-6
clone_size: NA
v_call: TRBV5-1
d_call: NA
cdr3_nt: TGCGCCAGCAGCTTGGGACGGATAGGGGATTCACCCCTCCACTTT
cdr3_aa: CASSLGRIGDSPLHF

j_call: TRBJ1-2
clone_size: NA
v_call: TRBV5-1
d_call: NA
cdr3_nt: TGCGCCAGCAGCCGCGACAAGTTCGGCTACACCTTC
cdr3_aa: CASSRDKFGYTF

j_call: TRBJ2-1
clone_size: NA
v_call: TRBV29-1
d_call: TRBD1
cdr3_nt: TGCAGCGTAAGACAGGGCTACAATGAGCAGTTCTTC
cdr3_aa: CSVRQGYNEQFF

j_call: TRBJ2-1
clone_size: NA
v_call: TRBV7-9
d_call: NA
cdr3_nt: TGTGCCAGCAGCTTAAGTTCAGCGTCGGATGAGCAGTTCTTC
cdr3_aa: CASSLSSASDEQFF

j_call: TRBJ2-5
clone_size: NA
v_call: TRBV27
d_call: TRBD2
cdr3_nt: TGTGCCAGCAGTCCCAAAGCGGGAGGGCGGGAGACCCAGTACTTC
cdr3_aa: CASSPKAGGRETQYF

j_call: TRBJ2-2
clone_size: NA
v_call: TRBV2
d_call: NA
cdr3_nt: TGTGCCAGCAGGTCGGGCTATTCGGGAAACACCGGGGAGCTGTTTTTT
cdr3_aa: CASRSGYSGNTGELFF

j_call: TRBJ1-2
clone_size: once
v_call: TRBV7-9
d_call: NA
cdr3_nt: TGTGCCAGCAGCCGGGAGGGCTATGGCTACACCTTC
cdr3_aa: CASSREGYGYTF

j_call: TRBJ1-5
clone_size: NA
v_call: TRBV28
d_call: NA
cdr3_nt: TGTGCCAGCAGTTTTGACAGTTTAAATCAGCCCCAGCATTTT
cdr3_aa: CASSFDSLNQPQHF

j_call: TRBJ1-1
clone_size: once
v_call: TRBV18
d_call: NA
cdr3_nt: TGTGCCAGCTCACCAACAGGAAACACTGAAGCTTTCTTT
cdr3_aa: CASSPTGNTEAFF

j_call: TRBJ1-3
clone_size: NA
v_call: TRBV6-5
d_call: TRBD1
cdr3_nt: TGTGCCAGCAAGACAGGGGGCGCAAACACCATATATTTT
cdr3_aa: CASKTGGANTIYF

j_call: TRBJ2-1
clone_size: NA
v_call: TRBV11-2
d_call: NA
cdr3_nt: TGTGCCAGCAGCTTAATCCCCGTACTTGAGCAGTTCTTC
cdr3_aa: CASSLIPVLEQFF

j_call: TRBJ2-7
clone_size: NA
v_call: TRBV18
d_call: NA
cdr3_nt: TGTGCCAGCTCACCTAGCTCCTACGAGCAGTACTTC
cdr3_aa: CASSPSSYEQYF

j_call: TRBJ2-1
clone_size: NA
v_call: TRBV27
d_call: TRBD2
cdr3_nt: TGTGCCAGCAGCACCGGGACTAGCGGAACTCTTTACAATGAGCAGTTCTTC
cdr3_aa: CASSTGTSGTLYNEQFF

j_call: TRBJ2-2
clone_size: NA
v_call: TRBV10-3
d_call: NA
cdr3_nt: TGTGCCATCAGTGCGCGGGGGGGGACAGGCAACACCGGGGAGCTGTTTTTT
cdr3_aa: CAISARGGTGNTGELFF

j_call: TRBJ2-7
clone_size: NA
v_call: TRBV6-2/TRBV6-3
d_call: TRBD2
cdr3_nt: TGTGCCAGCAGTTACTCGACTAGCCGATACGAGCAGTACTTC
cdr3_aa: CASSYSTSRYEQYF

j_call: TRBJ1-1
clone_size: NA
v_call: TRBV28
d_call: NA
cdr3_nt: TGTGCCAGCAGGACCAGGGTCTCGAACACTGAAGCTTTCTTT
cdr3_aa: CASRTRVSNTEAFF

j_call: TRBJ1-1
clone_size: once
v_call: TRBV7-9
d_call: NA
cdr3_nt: TGTGCCAGCAGCTTATTCGTCGACACTGAAGCTTTCTTT
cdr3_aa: CASSLFVDTEAFF

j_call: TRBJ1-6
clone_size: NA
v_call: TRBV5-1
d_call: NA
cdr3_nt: TGCGCCAGCAGCGCGGGACGGGATAATTCACCCCTCCACTTT
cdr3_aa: CASSAGRDNSPLHF

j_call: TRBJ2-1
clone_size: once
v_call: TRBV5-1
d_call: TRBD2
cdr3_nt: TGCGCCAGCAGCTTCGGGACTAGCGGGAATGAGCAGTTCTTC
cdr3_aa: CASSFGTSGNEQFF

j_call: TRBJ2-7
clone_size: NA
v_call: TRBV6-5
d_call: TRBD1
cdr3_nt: TGTGCCAGCAGGAGGGGTGGGACAGGGTTCTACGAGCAGTACTTC
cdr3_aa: CASRRGGTGFYEQYF

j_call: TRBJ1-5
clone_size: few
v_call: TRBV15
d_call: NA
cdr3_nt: TGTGCCACCAGCAGAGCACAGCTTAGCAATCAGCCCCAGCATTTT
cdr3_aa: CATSRAQLSNQPQHF

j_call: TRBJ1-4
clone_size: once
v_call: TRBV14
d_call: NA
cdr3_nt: TGTGCCAGCAGCCGGGGGGCTAATGAAAAACTGTTTTTT
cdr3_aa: CASSRGANEKLFF

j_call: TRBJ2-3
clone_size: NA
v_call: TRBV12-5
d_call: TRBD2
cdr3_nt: TGTGCTAGTGGTTTGTTAATAGCGGGAGTGACAGATACGCAGTATTTT
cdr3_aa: CASGLLIAGVTDTQYF

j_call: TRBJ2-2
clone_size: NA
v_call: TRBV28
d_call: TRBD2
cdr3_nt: TGTGCCAGCAGTTTTACTAGCGGGAGCTTTTCCGGGGAGCTGTTTTTT
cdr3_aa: CASSFTSGSFSGELFF

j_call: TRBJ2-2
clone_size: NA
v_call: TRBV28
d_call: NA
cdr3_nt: TGTGCCAGCAGTCCCCTATTTGGGCGCACCGGGGAGCTGTTTTTT
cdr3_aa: CASSPLFGRTGELFF

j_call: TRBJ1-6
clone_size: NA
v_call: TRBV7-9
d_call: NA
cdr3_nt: TGTGCCAGCAGCTTAGGAGGGACTGGTGGTAACTCACCCCTCCACTTT
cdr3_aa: CASSLGGTGGNSPLHF

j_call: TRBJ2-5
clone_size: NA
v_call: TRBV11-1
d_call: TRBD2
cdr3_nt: TGTGCCAGCAGCCTAGGGACTAGCGGGATCCAAGAGACCCAGTACTTC
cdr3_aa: CASSLGTSGIQETQYF

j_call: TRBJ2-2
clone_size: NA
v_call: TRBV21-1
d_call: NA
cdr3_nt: TGTGCCAGCAGCCGGGGGGCGAATCACAGGGTTTGGTTGGCCGGGGAGCTGTTTTTT
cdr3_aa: CASSRGANHRVWLAGELFF

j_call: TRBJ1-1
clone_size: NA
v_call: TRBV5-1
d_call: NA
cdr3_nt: TGCGCCAGCAGTTTTCAAGGAGGGAACACTGAAGCTTTCTTT
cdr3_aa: CASSFQGGNTEAFF

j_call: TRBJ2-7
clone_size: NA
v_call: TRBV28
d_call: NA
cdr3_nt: TGTGCCAGCAGACGGCAGGACAAGAACGAGCAGTACTTC
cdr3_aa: CASRRQDKNEQYF

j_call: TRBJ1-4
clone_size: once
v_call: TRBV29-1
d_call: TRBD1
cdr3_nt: TGCAGCGGGGGTCAGGGGGCAAGGGAAAAACTGTTTTTT
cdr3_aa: CSGGQGAREKLFF

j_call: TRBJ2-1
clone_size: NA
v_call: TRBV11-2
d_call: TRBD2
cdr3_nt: TGTGCCAGCAGCTCACTAGCGGGGGGCCTCTGGGACAATGAGCAGTTCTTC
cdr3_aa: CASSSLAGGLWDNEQFF

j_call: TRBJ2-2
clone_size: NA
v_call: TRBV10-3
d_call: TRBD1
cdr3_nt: TGTGCCATCAGTGCCGACAGGGCGAGCGCCGGGGAGCTGTTTTTT
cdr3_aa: CAISADRASAGELFF